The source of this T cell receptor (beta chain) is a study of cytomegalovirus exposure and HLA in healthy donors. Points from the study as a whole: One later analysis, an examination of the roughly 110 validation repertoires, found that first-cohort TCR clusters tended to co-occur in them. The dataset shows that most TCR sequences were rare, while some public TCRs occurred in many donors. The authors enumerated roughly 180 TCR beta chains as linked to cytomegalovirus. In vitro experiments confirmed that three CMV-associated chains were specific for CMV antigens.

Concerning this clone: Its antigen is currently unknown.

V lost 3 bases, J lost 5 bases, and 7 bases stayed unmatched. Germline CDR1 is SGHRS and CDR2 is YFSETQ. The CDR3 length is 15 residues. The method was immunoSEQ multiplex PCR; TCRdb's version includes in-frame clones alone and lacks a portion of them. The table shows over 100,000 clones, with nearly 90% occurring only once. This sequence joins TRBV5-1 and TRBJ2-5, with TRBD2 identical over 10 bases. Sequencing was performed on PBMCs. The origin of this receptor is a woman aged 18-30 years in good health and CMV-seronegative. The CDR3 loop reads CASSSRLAGGETQYF. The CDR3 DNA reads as TGCGCCAGCAGCTCCAGACTAGCGGGCGGGGAGACCCAGTACTTC. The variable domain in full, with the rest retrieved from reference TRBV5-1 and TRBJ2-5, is KAGVTQTPRYLIKTRGQQVTLSCSPISGHRSVSWYQQTPGQGLQFLFEYFSETQRNKGNFPGRFSGRQFSNSRSEMNVSTLELGDSALYLCASSSRLAGGETQYFGPGTRLLVL.